The 5 T cell receptor beta chains below come from one sample, sequenced in a study of T-cell reconstitution after alpha-beta-depleted transplantation in children (dated by TCRdb to 2015 to 2016). Library generation was performed with PCR. Instrument on record: Illumina HiSeq 2500. Molecular barcoding was employed in the preparation of TCR libraries, with unique molecular identifiers being used to normalize TCRbeta repertoire quantification. Clones were called with MiXCR by TCRdb after fastp trimmed the public reads at Q25, and only in-frame beta chains were retained. Merged by CDR3 protein, the rows form single entries marked with the most common genes and DNA. The sample table shows 600,000 to 800,000 distinct CDR3 sequences, and less than 15% are seen once. In total, the top ten clones hold around 0.76% of the sample. Explained via the paper, the treatment or condition label denotes: allogeneic hematopoietic cell transplantation with graft depleted of TCRalphabeta T cells and CD19 B cells.

The source material was PBMCs, sampled before TCRalphabeta/CD19-depleted stem cell transplant. These receptors were obtained from a girl aged 2 to 10 with congenital amegakaryocytic thrombocytopenia, due to receive a stem cell transplant.

The chain has TRBV3-1 and TRBJ2-1; TRBD2 agrees at 11 bases. This CDR3 is built from 16 residues. Germline V gene data show CDR1 as LGHDT and CDR2 as YNNKEL (reference sequence). V lost 2 bases, J lost 6 bases, and 6 bases stayed unmatched. CDR3 DNA: TGTGCCAGCAGCCAACCACTAGCGGGAGATTCCAATGAGCAGTTCTTC. Amino acid sequence: CASSQPLAGDSNEQFF.

As regards this clonotype: Given a much more abundant clone one base away, this may be a read error. This rearrangement joins TRBV27 to TRBJ2-7; D is perhaps TRBD1 (6 bases). The CDR3 runs to 14 residues. Germline V gene data show CDR1 as MNHEY and CDR2 as SMNVEV (reference sequence). The CDR3 sequence is CASSSYRVSYELYF. CDR3 DNA: TGTGCCAGCAGTTCTTACAGGGTCTCCTACGAGCTGTACTTC.

This clonotype has at least ten counts. The chain recombines TRBV29-1 with TRBJ2-1; a weak D match, TRBD2 (7 bases). The length of the CDR3 is 14 residues. Germline V gene lookup returns CDR1 SQVTM and CDR2 ANQGSEA. V was shortened by 8 bases and J by 7 bases, with 21 bases between the two germline ends. The CDR3 loop is CSMAGAVPGNEQFF. CDR3 in DNA: TGCAGCATGGCGGGGGCCGTGCCGGGTAATGAGCAGTTCTTC.

This clonotype showed up just a few times. The chain employs TRBV29-1 and TRBJ1-4; weak D call: TRBD1 (6 bases). V lost 4 bases, J lost 5 bases, and 11 bases lay in between. Germline V gene data show CDR1 as SQVTM and CDR2 as ANQGSEA. CDR3 length: 13 residues. CDR3 DNA sequence: TGCAGCGTTGCCAGGCAGGGGAATGAAAAACTGTTTTTT. Translation gives CSVARQGNEKLFF.

This clonotype appeared a few times. The chain combines TRBV10-3 with TRBJ2-1, with 12 bases that match TRBD2. Germline loops: CDR1 ENHRY, CDR2 SYGVKD. The V and J ends lost 3 bases and 0 bases, in that order; junction bases with no gene match: 9. The CDR3 contains 19 residues. Written as DNA, the CDR3 is TGTGCCATCAGTGATTCCCTAGCGGGAGGGTTAAGCTCCTACAATGAGCAGTTCTTC. Protein: CAISDSLAGGLSSYNEQFF.